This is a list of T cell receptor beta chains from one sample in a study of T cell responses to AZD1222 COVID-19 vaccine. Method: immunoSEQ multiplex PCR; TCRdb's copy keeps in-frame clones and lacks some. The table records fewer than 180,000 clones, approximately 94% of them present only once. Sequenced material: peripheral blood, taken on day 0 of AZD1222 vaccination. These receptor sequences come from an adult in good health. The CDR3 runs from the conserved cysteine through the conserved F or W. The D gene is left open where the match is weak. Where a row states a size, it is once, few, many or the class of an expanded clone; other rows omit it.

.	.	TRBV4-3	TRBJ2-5	TGCGCCAGCAGCCAAGATCTTTGGTTTGGAGAGACCCAGTACTTC	CASSQDLWFGETQYF
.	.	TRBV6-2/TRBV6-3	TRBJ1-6	TGTGCCAGCAGTTACTCAGGGGATAGTTCACCCCTCCACTTT	CASSYSGDSSPLHF
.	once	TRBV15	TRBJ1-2	TGTGCCACCAGCAGAGATGTGGGGGCTTATGGCTACACCTTC	CATSRDVGAYGYTF
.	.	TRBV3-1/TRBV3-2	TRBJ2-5	TGTGCCAGCAGCCAAGAGGGGGTAGGAGAGACCCAGTACTTC	CASSQEGVGETQYF
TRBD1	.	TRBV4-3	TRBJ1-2	TGCGCCAGCAGACCCGGGACAGCCTATGGCTACACCTTC	CASRPGTAYGYTF
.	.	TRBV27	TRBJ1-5	TGTGCCAGCAGTTTAAAACGGGGGCTCGATCAGCCCCAGCATTTT	CASSLKRGLDQPQHF
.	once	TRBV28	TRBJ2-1	TGTGCCAGCAGTTTGGCAGGGTATGAGCAGTTCTTC	CASSLAGYEQFF
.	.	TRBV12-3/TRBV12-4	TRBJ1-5	TGTGCCACCCGGTGGGGACCTAATCAGCCCCAGCATTTT	CATRWGPNQPQHF
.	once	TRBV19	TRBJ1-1	TGTGCCAGTAGTCCCAAGACAGGCCTCATGAACACTGAAGCTTTCTTT	CASSPKTGLMNTEAFF
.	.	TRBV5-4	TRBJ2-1	TGTGCCAGCAGCCGAACTACAGGGTACCCCTACAATGAGCAGTTCTTC	CASSRTTGYPYNEQFF
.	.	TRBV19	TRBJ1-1	TGTGCCAGTAGTTTCGTTCCCGGAAACACTGAAGCTTTCTTT	CASSFVPGNTEAFF
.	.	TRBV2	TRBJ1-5	TGTGCCAGCAGACGGGACACCGAGAATCAGCCCCAGCATTTT	CASRRDTENQPQHF
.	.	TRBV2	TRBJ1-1	TGTGCCAGCTCTCCATTTGGGACTGAAGCTTTCTTT	CASSPFGTEAFF
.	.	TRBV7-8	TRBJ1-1	TGTGCCAGCAGCTTGTTCAGGGACACTGAAGCTTTCTTT	CASSLFRDTEAFF
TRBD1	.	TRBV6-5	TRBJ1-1	TGTGCCAGCAGGTGGACAGGTGTGAACACTGAAGCTTTCTTT	CASRWTGVNTEAFF
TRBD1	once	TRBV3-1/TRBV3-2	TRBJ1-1	TGTGCCAGCAGCCTCGACAGGGGGCGAGCCATAGCTTTCTTT	CASSLDRGRAIAFF
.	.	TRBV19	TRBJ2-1	TGTGCCAGTAGTAGGAGGGAGTACTCCTACAATGAGCAGTTCTTC	CASSRREYSYNEQFF
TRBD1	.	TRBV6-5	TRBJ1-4	TGTGCCAGCAGTTACCAGGGGGGGAGTGAAAAACTGTTTTTT	CASSYQGGSEKLFF
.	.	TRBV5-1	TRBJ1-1	TGCGCCAGCACACAAGCATTGAACACTGAAGCTTTCTTT	CASTQALNTEAFF
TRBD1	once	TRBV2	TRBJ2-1	TGTGCCAGCAGCCGTGGACAGGCCATCTACAATGAGCAGTTCTTC	CASSRGQAIYNEQFF
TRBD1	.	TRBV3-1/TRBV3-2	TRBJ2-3	TGTGCCAGCAGCCTCCGGGACAGTGGGGAAGGCACAGATACGCAGTATTTT	CASSLRDSGEGTDTQYF
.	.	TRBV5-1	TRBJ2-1	TGCGCCAGCAGCTTCGCGGGCCCCTCCTACAATGAGCAGTTCTTC	CASSFAGPSYNEQFF
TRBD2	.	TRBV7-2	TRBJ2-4	TGTGCCAGCAGCTTAACAGCGGGACTAGCCAAAAACATTCAGTACTTC	CASSLTAGLAKNIQYF
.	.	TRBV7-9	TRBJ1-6	TGTGCCAGCAGCTTATCGGGGGGTTATAATTCACCCCTCCACTTT	CASSLSGGYNSPLHF
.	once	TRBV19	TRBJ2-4	TGTGCCAGTAGTACCCCGACTAGTTTCAAAAACATTCAGTACTTC	CASSTPTSFKNIQYF
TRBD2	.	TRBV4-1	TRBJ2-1	TGCGCCAGCAGCCAAGATGATGGACTAGCGGTATACAATGAGCAGTTCTTC	CASSQDDGLAVYNEQFF
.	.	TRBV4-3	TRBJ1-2	TGCGCCAGCAGCCAAGATCATAGAGGGAACTATGGCTACACCTTC	CASSQDHRGNYGYTF
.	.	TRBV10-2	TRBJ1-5	TGCGCCAGCACCCCTGGGGTATCAGGGCCCCAGCATTTT	CASTPGVSGPQHF
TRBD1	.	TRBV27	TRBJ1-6	TGTGCCAGCAGTCTACTCCAGGGGGACTCACCCCTCCACTTT	CASSLLQGDSPLHF
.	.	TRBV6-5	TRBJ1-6	TGTGCCAGCAGGACGGACGGGATTAATTCACCCCTCCACTTT	CASRTDGINSPLHF
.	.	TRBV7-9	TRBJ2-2	TGTGCCAGCAGCTTGAGTCTGGGGCCCACGAACACCGGGGAGCTGTTTTTT	CASSLSLGPTNTGELFF
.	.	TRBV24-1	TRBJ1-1	TGTGCCACCAGTTACCAGGGGAACACTGAAGCTTTCTTT	CATSYQGNTEAFF
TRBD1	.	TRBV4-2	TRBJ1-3	TGTGCCAGCAGCCCTGGGACAGGCTCTGGAAACACCATATATTTT	CASSPGTGSGNTIYF
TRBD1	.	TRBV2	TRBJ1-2	TGTGCCAGCAGTGATGGGTGGGGACAGGGGGCCCGTGGCTACACCTTC	CASSDGWGQGARGYTF
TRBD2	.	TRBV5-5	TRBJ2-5	TGTGCCAGCAGCTGGGCCCTACTAGCGGGGGAGACCCAGTACTTC	CASSWALLAGETQYF
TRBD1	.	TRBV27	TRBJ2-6	TGTGCCAGCAGTTCCCCCGGACAGGGGCCTTCTGGGGCCAACGTCCTGACTTTC	CASSSPGQGPSGANVLTF
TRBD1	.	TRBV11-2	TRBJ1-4	TGTGCCAGCAGCTTAGACCGGTTCGGCGCAGGGGGTGAAAAACTGTTTTTT	CASSLDRFGAGGEKLFF
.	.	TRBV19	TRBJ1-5	TGTGCCAGTAGTATTACATCAGGGGACAATCAGCCCCAGCATTTT	CASSITSGDNQPQHF
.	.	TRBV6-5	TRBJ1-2	TGTGCCAGCATGGGGGAATCTAACTATGGCTACACCTTC	CASMGESNYGYTF
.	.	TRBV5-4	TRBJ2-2	TGTGCCAGCAGCGCGGGACCATTCACCACCGGGGAGCTGTTTTTT	CASSAGPFTTGELFF
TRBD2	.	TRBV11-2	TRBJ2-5	TGTGCCAGCAGCCCGAGTAGCGGGGGGAGGGAGACCCAGTACTTC	CASSPSSGGRETQYF
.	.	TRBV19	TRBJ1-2	TGTGCCAGTAGTATTATGGGGGGCGCGAATGGCTACACCTTC	CASSIMGGANGYTF
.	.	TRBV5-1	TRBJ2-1	TGCGCCAGCAGCTTTCCCGGGTACACCTACAATGAGCAGTTCTTC	CASSFPGYTYNEQFF